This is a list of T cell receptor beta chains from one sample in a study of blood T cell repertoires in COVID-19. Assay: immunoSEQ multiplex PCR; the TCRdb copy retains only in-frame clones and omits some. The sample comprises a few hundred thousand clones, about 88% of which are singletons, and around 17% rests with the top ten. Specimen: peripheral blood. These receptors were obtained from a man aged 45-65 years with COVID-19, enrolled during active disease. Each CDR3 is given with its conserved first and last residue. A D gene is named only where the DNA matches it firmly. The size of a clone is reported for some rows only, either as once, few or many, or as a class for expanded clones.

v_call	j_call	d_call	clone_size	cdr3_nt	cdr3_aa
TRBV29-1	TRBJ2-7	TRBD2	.	TGCAGCGTTGAAGGTGCGGGGGACGAGCAGTACTTC	CSVEGAGDEQYF
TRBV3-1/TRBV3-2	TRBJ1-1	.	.	TGTGCCAGCAGCCAAGGCGGCCTCAGGGCCACTGAAGCTTTCTTT	CASSQGGLRATEAFF
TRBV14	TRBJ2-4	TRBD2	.	TGTGCCAGCAGCCAAAGACTAGCGGGTCTAGCCAAAAACATTCAGTACTTC	CASSQRLAGLAKNIQYF
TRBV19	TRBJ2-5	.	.	TGTGCCAGTGGGTCAGGAACGTACCAAGAGACCCAGTACTTC	CASGSGTYQETQYF
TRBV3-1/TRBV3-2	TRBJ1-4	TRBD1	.	TGTGCCAGCAGCCCTCAGGGGGCGGGTGAAAAACTGTTTTTT	CASSPQGAGEKLFF
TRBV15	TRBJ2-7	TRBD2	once	TGTGCCACCAGCAGAGATCCGCTAGCGGGAGGCGAGCAGTACTTC	CATSRDPLAGGEQYF
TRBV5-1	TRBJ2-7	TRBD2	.	TGCGCCAGCAGCTTGGCCCCGACAGGGACTAGCAGCGGGAGCGCTTACGAGCAGTACTTC	CASSLAPTGTSSGSAYEQYF
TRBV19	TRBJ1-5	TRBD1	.	TGTGCCAGTAACAGGGACAGGACCTACAATCAGCCCCAGCATTTT	CASNRDRTYNQPQHF
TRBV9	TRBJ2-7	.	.	TGTGCCAGCAGCGTAGGTCCAGGGTCCGAGCAGTACTTC	CASSVGPGSEQYF
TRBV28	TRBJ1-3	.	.	TGTGCCAGCAGTTTGGGCCTGTTCGGCTCTGGAAACACCATATATTTT	CASSLGLFGSGNTIYF
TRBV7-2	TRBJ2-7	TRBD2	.	TGTGCCAGCAGCGAAGCAGCGGGAGCGACCTACGAGCAGTACTTC	CASSEAAGATYEQYF
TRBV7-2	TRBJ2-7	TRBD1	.	TGTGCCAGCAGCTTTTACTCGGGGACAGTATCTGTCGAGCAGTACTTC	CASSFYSGTVSVEQYF
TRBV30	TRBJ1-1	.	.	TGTGCCTGGAGTGTTAGGGGTACTGAAGCTTTCTTT	CAWSVRGTEAFF
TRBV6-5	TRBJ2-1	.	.	TGTGCCAGCAGTTACTCGGGGACTCTCTCCTACAATGAGCAGTTCTTC	CASSYSGTLSYNEQFF
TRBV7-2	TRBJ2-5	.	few	TGTGCCAGCAGCTCGACCACAGGGTTAGAGACCCAGTACTTC	CASSSTTGLETQYF
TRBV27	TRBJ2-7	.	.	TGTGCCAGCAGTTTCCAGGGATCCTACGAGCAGTACTTC	CASSFQGSYEQYF
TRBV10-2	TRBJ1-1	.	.	TGCGCCAGCCGGGACAACGTGAACACTGAAGCTTTCTTT	CASRDNVNTEAFF
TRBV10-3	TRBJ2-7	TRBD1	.	TGTGCCAGCACGGGACAGGTAAATTACGAGCAGTACTTC	CASTGQVNYEQYF
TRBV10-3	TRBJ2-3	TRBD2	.	TGTGCCATCAGACTAGCGGGAGGGCCGATAGATACGCAGTATTTT	CAIRLAGGPIDTQYF
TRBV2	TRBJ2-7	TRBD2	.	TGTGCCAGCTGGGGGGTCGGGACTAGCGGGAGTGGTTCCTACGAGCAGTACTTC	CASWGVGTSGSGSYEQYF
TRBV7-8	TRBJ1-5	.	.	TGTGCCAGCAGCTTAGGTCAGATTGACTTCAATCAGCCCCAGCATTTT	CASSLGQIDFNQPQHF
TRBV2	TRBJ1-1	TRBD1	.	TGTGCCAGCAGGCTGGGACAGGGGTACACTGAAGCTTTCTTT	CASRLGQGYTEAFF
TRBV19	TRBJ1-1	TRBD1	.	TGTGCCAGTAGGCTTGGACAGGGGGGCACTGAAGCTTTCTTT	CASRLGQGGTEAFF
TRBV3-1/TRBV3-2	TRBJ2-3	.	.	TGTGCCAGCAGCACCCGGGGAGGCGGCGGCCGGGATACGCAGTATTTT	CASSTRGGGGRDTQYF
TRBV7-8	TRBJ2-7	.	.	TGTGCCAGCAGCTTAGGGTTCGAAAGGCGGTCGAGGCAGTACTTC	CASSLGFERRSRQYF
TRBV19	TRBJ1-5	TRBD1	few	TGTGCCAGTAGTATGGGGGGACAGGGGGAGTATCAGCCCCAGCATTTT	CASSMGGQGEYQPQHF
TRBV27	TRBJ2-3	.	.	TGTGCCAGCAAAGGTAGCCGTAACACAGATACGCAGTATTTT	CASKGSRNTDTQYF
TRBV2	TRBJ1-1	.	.	TGTGCCAGCAGTTCCTGGACTGGTCCAGCTTTCTTT	CASSSWTGPAFF
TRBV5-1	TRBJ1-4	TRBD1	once	TGCGCCAGCAGCCAGGACAGGCCAACTAATGAAAAACTGTTTTTT	CASSQDRPTNEKLFF
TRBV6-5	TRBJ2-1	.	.	TGTGCCAGCAGTTACGGGGGGGCCTTTGGCAATGAGCAGTTCTTC	CASSYGGAFGNEQFF
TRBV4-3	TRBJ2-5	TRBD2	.	TGCGCCAGCAGCCAAGAGGGGGCGGGGGGGAAGAAAGAGACCCAGTACTTC	CASSQEGAGGKKETQYF